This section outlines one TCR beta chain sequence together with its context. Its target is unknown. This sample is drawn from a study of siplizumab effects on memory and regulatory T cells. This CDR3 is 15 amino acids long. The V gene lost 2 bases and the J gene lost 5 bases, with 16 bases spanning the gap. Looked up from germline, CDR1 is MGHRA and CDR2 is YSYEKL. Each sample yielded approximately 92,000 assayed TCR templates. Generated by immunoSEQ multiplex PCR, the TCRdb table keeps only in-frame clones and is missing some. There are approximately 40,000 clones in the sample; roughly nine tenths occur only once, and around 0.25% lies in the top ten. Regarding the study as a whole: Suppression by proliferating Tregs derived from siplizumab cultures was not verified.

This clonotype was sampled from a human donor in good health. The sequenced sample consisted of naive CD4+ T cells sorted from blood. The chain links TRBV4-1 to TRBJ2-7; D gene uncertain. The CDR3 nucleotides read TGCGCCAGCAGCCAACCGCATATGACCGGCCACGAGCAGTACTTC. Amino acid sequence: CASSQPHMTGHEQYF.